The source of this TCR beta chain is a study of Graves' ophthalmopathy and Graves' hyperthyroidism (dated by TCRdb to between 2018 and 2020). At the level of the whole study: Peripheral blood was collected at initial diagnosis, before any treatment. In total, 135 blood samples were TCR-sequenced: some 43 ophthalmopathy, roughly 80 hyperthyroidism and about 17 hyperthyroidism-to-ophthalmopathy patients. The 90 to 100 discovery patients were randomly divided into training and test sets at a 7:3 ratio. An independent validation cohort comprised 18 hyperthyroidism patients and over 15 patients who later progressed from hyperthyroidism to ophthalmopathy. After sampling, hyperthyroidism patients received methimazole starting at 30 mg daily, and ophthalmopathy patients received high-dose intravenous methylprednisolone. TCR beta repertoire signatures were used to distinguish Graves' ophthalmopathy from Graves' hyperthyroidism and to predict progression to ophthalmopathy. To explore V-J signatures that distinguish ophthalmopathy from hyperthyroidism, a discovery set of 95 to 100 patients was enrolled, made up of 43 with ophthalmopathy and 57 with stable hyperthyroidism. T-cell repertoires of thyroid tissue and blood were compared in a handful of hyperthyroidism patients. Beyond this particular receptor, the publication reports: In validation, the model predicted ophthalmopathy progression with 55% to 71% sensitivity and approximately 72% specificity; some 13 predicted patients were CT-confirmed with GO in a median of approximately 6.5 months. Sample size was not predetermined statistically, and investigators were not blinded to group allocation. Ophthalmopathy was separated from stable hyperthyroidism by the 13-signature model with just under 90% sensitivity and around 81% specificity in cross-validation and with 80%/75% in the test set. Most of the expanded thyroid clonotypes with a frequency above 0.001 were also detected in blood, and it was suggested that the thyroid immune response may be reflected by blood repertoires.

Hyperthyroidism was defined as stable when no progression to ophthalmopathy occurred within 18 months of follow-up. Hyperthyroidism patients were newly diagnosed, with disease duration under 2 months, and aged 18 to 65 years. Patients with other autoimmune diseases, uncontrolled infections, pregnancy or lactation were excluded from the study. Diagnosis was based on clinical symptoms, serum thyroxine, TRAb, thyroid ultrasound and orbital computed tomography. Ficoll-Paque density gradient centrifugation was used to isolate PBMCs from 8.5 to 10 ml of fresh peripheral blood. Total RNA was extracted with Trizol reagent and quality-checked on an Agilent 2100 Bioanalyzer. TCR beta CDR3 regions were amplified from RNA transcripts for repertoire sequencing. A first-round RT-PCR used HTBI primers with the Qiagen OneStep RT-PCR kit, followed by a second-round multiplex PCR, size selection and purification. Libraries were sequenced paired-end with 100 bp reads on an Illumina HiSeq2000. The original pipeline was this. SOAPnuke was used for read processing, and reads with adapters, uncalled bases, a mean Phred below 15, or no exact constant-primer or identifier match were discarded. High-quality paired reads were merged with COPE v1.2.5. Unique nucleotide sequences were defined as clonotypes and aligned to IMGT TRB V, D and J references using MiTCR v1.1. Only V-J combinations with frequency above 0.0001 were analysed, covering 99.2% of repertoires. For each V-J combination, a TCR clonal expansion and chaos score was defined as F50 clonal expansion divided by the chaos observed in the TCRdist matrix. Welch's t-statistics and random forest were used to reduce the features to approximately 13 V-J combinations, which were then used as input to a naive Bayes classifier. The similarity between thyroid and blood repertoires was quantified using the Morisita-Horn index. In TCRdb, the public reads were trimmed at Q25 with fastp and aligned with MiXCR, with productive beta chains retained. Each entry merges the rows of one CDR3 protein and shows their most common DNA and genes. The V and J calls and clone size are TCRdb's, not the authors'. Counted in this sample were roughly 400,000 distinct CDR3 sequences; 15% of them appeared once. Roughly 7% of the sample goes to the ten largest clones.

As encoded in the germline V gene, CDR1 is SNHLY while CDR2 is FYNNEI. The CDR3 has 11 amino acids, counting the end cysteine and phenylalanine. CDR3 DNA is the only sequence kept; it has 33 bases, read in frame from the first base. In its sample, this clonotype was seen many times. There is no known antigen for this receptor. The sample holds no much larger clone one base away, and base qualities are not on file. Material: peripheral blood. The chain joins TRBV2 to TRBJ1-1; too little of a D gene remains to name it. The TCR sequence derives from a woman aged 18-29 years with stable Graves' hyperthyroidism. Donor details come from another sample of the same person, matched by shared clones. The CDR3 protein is CVTQRSTEAFF. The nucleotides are TGTGTTACACAGCGGAGTACTGAAGCTTTCTTT.